This T cell receptor (beta chain) was sequenced for a study of shared clonotypes between healthy human individuals. TCRdb's copy holds only in-frame clones and misses some; the assay was immunoSEQ multiplex PCR. The sample holds 110,000 or so clones, approximately 70% seen once. The sample holds one count of this clone. This sequence may be a read error, since a much larger clone differs from it by one base. The sample holds other DNA sequences that translate to the same CDR3. This CDR3 is built from 15 residues. CDR1 is MNHNS and CDR2 is SASEGT in the germline V gene. Donors had no recently reported acute infections or vaccinations and were HIV-negative.

The source of this sequence is a woman in her twenties or thirties in good health. The V call is TRBV6-1, the J call TRBJ2-6; a weak D match, TRBD1 (5 bases). The sample consisted of memory CD8+ T cells sorted from blood. Subset specified: CD45RO+ cells pooled with CCR7-negative TemRA cells. In nucleotides, the CDR3 is TGTGCCAGCAGTGTAGGGGTCTCTGGGGCCAACGTCCTGACCTTC. Translated, it gives CASSVGVSGANVLTF.